Below, 30 T cell receptor beta chains from the same sample are listed, as sequenced in a study of blood T cell repertoires in COVID-19. The assay was immunoSEQ multiplex PCR, and TCRdb's table has in-frame clones only and misses some. The table includes 100,000 or so clones, approximately 90% detected once. The sequencing input was peripheral blood. The origin of the receptors is a man aged 55 to 70 with acute or convalescent COVID-19.

The chain links TRBV5-1 to TRBJ2-5, with 7 bases that match TRBD1. CDR1 is SGHRS and CDR2 is YFSETQ in the germline V gene. With 4 bases clipped from V and 3 bases from J, the junction kept 12 bases outside the gene matches. CDR3 length: 16 residues. The CDR3 loop reads CASSPTRGQGEETQYF. CDR3 nucleotide sequence: TGCGCCAGCAGCCCGACCCGTGGGCAGGGGGAAGAGACCCAGTACTTC.

The rearrangement joins TRBV5-6 to TRBJ1-6; TRBD1 matches 11 bases. Trimming at V came to 4 bases and at J to 8 bases, leaving 2 bases not matched to a gene. Germline V gives CDR1 SGHDT, CDR2 YYEEEE. The CDR3 loop spans 14 amino acids. The CDR3 sequence: CASSVGQGDSPLHF. DNA for the CDR3: TGTGCCAGCAGCGTGGGACAGGGGGATTCACCCCTCCACTTT. Full variable domain (outside the CDR3, taken from reference TRBV5-6 and TRBJ1-6): DAGVTQSPTHLIKTRGQQVTLRCSPKSGHDTVSWYQQALGQGPQFIFQYYEEEERQRGNFPDRFSGHQFPNYSSELNVNALLLGDSALYLCASSVGQGDSPLHFGNGTRLTVT.

In regard to this clone: Other DNA sequences in the same sample also yield this CDR3. The chain employs TRBV11-3 and TRBJ2-5, with 7 bases that match TRBD1. Germline-derived CDR1 and CDR2 are SGHNT and YENEEA. Losses at the gene ends were 2 bases for V and 3 bases for J; bases not matched to a gene: 3. The CDR3 has 14 amino acids. The CDR3 loop reads CASSLQGVEETQYF. As DNA, the CDR3 is TGTGCCAGCAGCTTACAGGGGGTGGAAGAGACCCAGTACTTC.

The rearrangement joins TRBV4-1 to TRBJ2-7; TRBD2 matches 13 bases. The V and J ends lost 4 bases and 6 bases, in that order; junction bases with no gene match: 6. The germline V gene has CDR1 MGHRA and CDR2 YSYEKL. The CDR3 has 15 residues. The CDR3 DNA sequence: TGCGCCAGCAGCCGAGGACTAGCGGGAGCAGGCGAGCAGTACGTC. Protein: CASSRGLAGAGEQYV.

The rearrangement joins TRBV2 to TRBJ2-1; D perhaps matches TRBD1 (5 bases). V lost 7 bases to trimming and J lost 6 bases, with 13 bases between them. CDR1 and CDR2 from the germline V gene are SNHLY and FYNNEI. This CDR3 has 13 residues. This CDR3 reads CASIQGFGNEQFF. CDR3 bases: TGTGCCAGCATCCAGGGTTTTGGCAATGAGCAGTTCTTC.

The V gene is TRBV2, the J gene TRBJ1-2; D is undetermined. This CDR3 contains 15 residues. V was clipped by 3 bases and J by 3 bases, with 14 bases between them. CDR1 is SNHLY and CDR2 is FYNNEI in the germline V gene. Here the CDR3 reads CASSDHTPGHYGYTF. Written as DNA, the CDR3 is TGTGCCAGCAGTGATCATACCCCTGGCCACTATGGCTACACCTTC.

The V and J genes are TRBV10-3 and TRBJ1-5; D uncertain. This CDR3 is 13 amino acids long. Germline CDR1 and CDR2: ENHRY and SYGVKD. V was trimmed by 2 bases and J by 4 bases, leaving 6 bases between them. For the CDR3, the DNA is TGTGCCATCAGTGAGGAGCGAAATCAGCCCCAGCATTTT. Its protein product is CAISEERNQPQHF.

There are a few counts of this clone. The chain recombines TRBV7-3 with TRBJ2-5; 15 bases fit TRBD2. This CDR3 is 19 amino acids long. CDR1 is SGHTA, CDR2 FQGTGA, per germline. The V segment lost 6 bases and the J segment 4 bases; nucleotides outside the gene matches: 15. The CDR3 sequence is CASSRGLAGGPQLRETQYF. The CDR3, as DNA: TGTGCCAGCAGTCGGGGACTAGCGGGAGGACCTCAGCTACGAGAGACCCAGTACTTC.

This clone was seen a single time. The chain is built from TRBV5-8 and TRBJ2-1, with D tentatively TRBD2 (6 bases). The CDR3 is made up of 14 amino acids. CDR1 and CDR2 from the germline V gene are SGHTS and YDEGEE. The V gene lost 5 bases and the J gene lost 2 bases, with 11 bases spanning the gap. This CDR3 reads CASRSGTAYNEQFF. DNA for the CDR3: TGTGCCAGCAGGTCCGGGACTGCCTACAATGAGCAGTTCTTC.

V and J are TRBV10-2 and TRBJ1-1; no reliable D call. From germline, CDR1 is WSHSY and CDR2 SAAADI. V lost 10 bases to trimming and J lost 1 base, with 13 bases between them. The CDR3 is 13 amino acids. This chain's CDR3 is CATTLQENTEAFF. In DNA, the CDR3 is TGCGCCACTACACTTCAGGAGAACACTGAAGCTTTCTTT.

This clone was seen a single time. The V gene is TRBV19, the J gene TRBJ2-2; D is unresolved. This CDR3 comprises 16 residues. Germline V lookup: CDR1 LNHDA, CDR2 SQIVND (reference sequence). The V and J ends lost 8 bases and 2 bases respectively, with 18 bases between them. The CDR3 coding sequence is TGTGCCAGTTGTGCGAGGCGATCCACAAACACCGGGGAGCTGTTTTTT. The encoded protein is CASCARRSTNTGELFF.

The chain joins TRBV2 to TRBJ2-6, with D possibly matching TRBD1 (5 bases). V lost 3 bases and J lost 0, with 6 bases in between. The CDR3 sequence is 15 residues long. Germline V lookup: CDR1 SNHLY, CDR2 FYNNEI. This chain's CDR3 is CASSEQGSGANVLTF. The CDR3 coding sequence is TGTGCCAGCAGTGAGCAGGGCTCTGGGGCCAACGTCCTGACTTTC.

The V and J genes are TRBV19 and TRBJ1-1, with D unclear. The CDR3 extends over 12 amino acids. The germline V and J ends were trimmed by 3 bases and 2 bases, with 4 bases remaining between them. Per the germline V gene, CDR1 is LNHDA and CDR2 is SQIVND (reference sequence). The CDR3 here is CASSMTNTEAFF. In DNA form, the CDR3 reads TGTGCCAGTAGTATGACAAACACTGAAGCTTTCTTT.

The chain uses TRBV7-8 and TRBJ2-2; maybe TRBD1 (5 bases). Germline-derived CDR1 and CDR2 are SGHVS and FQNEAQ. The CDR3 covers 13 residues. V lost 2 bases, J lost 4 bases, and 5 bases lay in between. The CDR3 spells CASSLRGTGELFF. The DNA for the CDR3 is TGTGCCAGCAGCTTAAGGGGCACCGGGGAGCTGTTTTTT.

This CDR3 is CASSLSPGQTGGYTF. The CDR3 nucleotides are TGTGCCAGTAGTCTCTCCCCGGGACAGACAGGAGGCTACACCTTC. V is TRBV19 and J is TRBJ1-2; 7 bases are a match to TRBD1. Germline V lookup: CDR1 LNHDA, CDR2 SQIVND (reference sequence). The CDR3 contains 15 residues. Trimming cost V 5 bases and J 8 bases; bases outside gene matches: 14.

The CDR3 sequence is CASSPNKNTEAFF. The CDR3 DNA reads TGTGCCAGCAGTCCCAACAAGAACACTGAAGCTTTCTTT. The chain combines TRBV27 with TRBJ1-1; D not certain. Germline V gene data show CDR1 as MNHEY and CDR2 as SMNVEV (reference sequence). This CDR3 has 13 residues. The V end lost 5 bases, the J end lost 1 base, and 8 bases lay between the germline ends.

The chain joins TRBV4-1 to TRBJ1-1, with D unresolved. This CDR3 has 15 residues. Germline loops: CDR1 MGHRA, CDR2 YSYEKL. V gave up 0 bases and J gave up 0 bases, with 8 bases separating them. The CDR3 nucleotides are TGCGCCAGCAGCCAAGAGCAGTTCATGAACACTGAAGCTTTCTTT. Protein: CASSQEQFMNTEAFF.

V is TRBV5-1 and J is TRBJ1-3; D is perhaps TRBD1 (5 bases). The CDR3 length is 15 residues. Germline V gene sequence: CDR1 SGHRS, CDR2 YFSETQ. V lost 0 bases and J 2 bases, leaving 9 bases between the germline ends. CDR3 DNA sequence: TGCGCCAGCAGCTTGGCTGGGGCTACTGGAAACACCATATATTTT. This sequence encodes CASSLAGATGNTIYF.

This rearrangement joins TRBV3-1 (or the pseudogene TRBV3-2) to TRBJ2-1; the match to TRBD2 covers 8 bases. With 2 bases clipped from V and 0 bases from J, the junction kept 6 bases outside the gene matches. CDR1 LGHDT and CDR2 YNNKEL come from the germline V gene (reference sequence). This CDR3 region has 17 residues. The CDR3 sequence is CASSQLALAGSYNEQFF. The CDR3, as DNA: TGTGCCAGCAGCCAACTGGCTCTAGCGGGCTCCTACAATGAGCAGTTCTTC.

V gene TRBV24-1 combines with J gene TRBJ2-1, with TRBD2 as a possible D gene (6 bases). V shed 6 bases and J shed 4 bases, with 9 bases lying between them. The length of the CDR3 is 13 residues. Germline loops: CDR1 KGHDR, CDR2 SFDVKD. DNA for the CDR3: TGTGCCACCAGTCGGGACTTTTACAATGAGCAGTTCTTC. As protein: CATSRDFYNEQFF.

The rearrangement links TRBV2 to TRBJ1-5, with TRBD1 matching over 7 bases. The CDR3 spans 13 residues. The trim removed 9 bases at V and 6 bases at J, leaving 8 bases unmatched. Germline V lookup: CDR1 SNHLY, CDR2 FYNNEI. The CDR3, as DNA: TGTGCCAGTAAGACAGGGAGTGCTCAGCCCCAGCATTTT. Its translation is CASKTGSAQPQHF.

The J gene is TRBJ1-2, the V gene TRBV19; D may be TRBD1 (6 bases). V shed 4 bases and J shed 6 bases, with 18 bases lying between them. Germline V lookup: CDR1 LNHDA, CDR2 SQIVND (reference sequence). This CDR3 is 15 amino acids long. This CDR3 is CASSTTGTSLDGYTF. CDR3 coding DNA: TGTGCCAGTAGTACTACCGGGACATCCCTCGATGGCTACACCTTC.

The chain is built from TRBV29-1 and TRBJ1-5, with unresolved D. The CDR3 sequence is 13 residues long. Germline V gene data show CDR1 as SQVTM and CDR2 as ANQGSEA. The ends were cut back, 3 bases at V and 5 bases at J, with 11 bases in the middle. CDR3 nucleotides: TGCAGCGTTGAGAGCAGCGGCGATCAGCCCCAGCATTTT. Amino acids: CSVESSGDQPQHF. Full variable domain (missing parts from reference TRBV29-1 and TRBJ1-5): SAVISQKPSRDICQRGTSLTIQCQVDSQVTMMFWYRQQPGQSLTLIATANQGSEATYESGFVIDKFPISRPNLTFSTLTVSNMSPEDSSIYLCSVESSGDQPQHFGDGTRLSIL.

The V gene is TRBV6-1, the J gene TRBJ1-2; tentatively, D is TRBD1 (5 bases). This CDR3 has 15 amino acids. CDR1 is MNHNS and CDR2 is SASEGT in the germline V gene. Trimming removed 1 base from V and 4 bases from J, with 13 bases in between. CDR3 in amino acids: CASSEGSTVFYGYTF. DNA for the CDR3: TGTGCCAGCAGTGAAGGGTCGACAGTTTTCTATGGCTACACCTTC.

The J gene is TRBJ2-2, the V gene TRBV29-1; D is possibly TRBD2 (6 bases). Germline CDR1 reads SQVTM; CDR2 reads ANQGSEA. The CDR3 has 13 amino acids. Between the trimmed V and J ends, which lost 6 bases and 2 bases, there was a span of 10 bases. CDR3: CSVWGLNTGELFF. The CDR3 DNA reads as TGCAGCGTGTGGGGACTTAACACCGGGGAGCTGTTTTTT.

V is TRBV12-2 and J is TRBJ2-3; the table assigns TRBD2, which was not confirmed against the DNA. TRBV12-2 is deemed a pseudogene. This CDR3 is built from 17 residues. The CDR3 DNA sequence: TGTGCAAGTCGCTTAACGAGACTAGCGTTTGGGGGGGATACGCAGTATTTT. Amino acid sequence: CASRLTRLAFGGDTQYF.

V is TRBV10-3 and J is TRBJ2-5; the D is unclear. Germline CDR1 reads ENHRY; CDR2 reads SYGVKD. V lost 8 bases and J 5 bases, leaving 9 bases between the germline ends. This CDR3 is built from 11 residues. This CDR3 is CAIGARETQYF. In DNA form, the CDR3 reads TGTGCCATCGGCGCGCGGGAGACCCAGTACTTC.

The chain is built from TRBV6-1 and TRBJ2-1; 7 nucleotides align to TRBD2. Germline trimming cut 4 bases from V and 2 bases from J; bases unmatched to any gene: 8. Germline CDR1 and CDR2: MNHNS and SASEGT. This CDR3 spans 16 amino acids. CDR3 residues: CASSATSATTYNEQFF. The DNA of the CDR3 is TGTGCCAGCAGTGCAACTAGCGCGACCACCTACAATGAGCAGTTCTTC.

This clone rates as medium-sized. The chain uses TRBV5-1 and TRBJ1-1; 11 bases fit TRBD1. J lost 0 bases, V lost 4 bases, and 14 bases had no gene match. The CDR3 spans 19 residues. Per the germline V gene, CDR1 is SGHRS and CDR2 is YFSETQ. CDR3 amino acids: CASSPNPPGTGGMNTEAFF. As DNA, the CDR3 is TGCGCCAGCAGCCCTAATCCCCCCGGGACAGGGGGTATGAACACTGAAGCTTTCTTT.

The V and J genes are TRBV9 and TRBJ1-5; D not resolved. Trimming shortened V by 2 bases and J by 0 bases, and 9 bases separated the two germline ends. The CDR3 length is 15 residues. The germline CDR1 and CDR2 sequences are SGDLS and YYNGEE. CDR3 amino acids: CASSVNRASNQPQHF. DNA for the CDR3: TGTGCCAGCAGCGTTAATAGAGCTAGCAATCAGCCCCAGCATTTT.